A selection of T cell receptor beta chains follows, all from one sample in a study of blood T cell repertoires in COVID-19. Only in-frame clones appear in the TCRdb table, and some are missing; sequencing was by immunoSEQ multiplex PCR. The data hold more than 85,000 clones, with more than 70% observed a single time. Material for sequencing was peripheral blood. The source of these receptors is a woman aged 45-65 years with acute or convalescent COVID-19. Each CDR3 is given with its conserved first and last residue. The D gene is left open where the match is weak. Not all rows give a size; the values are once, few, many and, for expanded clones, a class.

V: TRBV15
J: TRBJ2-7
size: -
D: TRBD2
CDR3: CATSRDLGREGLYEQYF
DNA: TGTGCCACCAGCAGAGATTTGGGGCGGGAGGGCCTCTACGAGCAGTACTTC

V: TRBV18
J: TRBJ1-2
size: -
D: TRBD1
CDR3: CASSLGQGAHGYTF
DNA: TGTGCCAGCTCATTGGGACAGGGGGCACATGGCTACACCTTC

V: TRBV29-1
J: TRBJ2-7
size: once
D: -
CDR3: CSVVAGVDEQYF
DNA: TGCAGCGTTGTAGCAGGGGTCGACGAGCAGTACTTC

V: TRBV5-1
J: TRBJ1-4
size: -
D: TRBD1
CDR3: CASSAGDRFSEKLFF
DNA: TGCGCCAGCAGCGCCGGGGACAGGTTTTCGGAAAAACTGTTTTTT

V: TRBV6-5
J: TRBJ1-1
size: -
D: -
CDR3: CASIGLRGTEAFF
DNA: TGTGCCAGCATCGGACTCAGGGGCACTGAAGCTTTCTTT

V: TRBV2
J: TRBJ2-5
size: -
D: TRBD1
CDR3: CASSSQGTGVEYF
DNA: TGTGCCAGCAGTTCCCAAGGGACAGGGGTAGAATACTTC

V: TRBV6-4
J: TRBJ1-5
size: -
D: TRBD1
CDR3: CASSDPTGGSDQPQHF
DNA: TGTGCCAGCAGTGACCCCACAGGGGGATCGGATCAGCCCCAGCATTTT

V: TRBV11-2
J: TRBJ1-1
size: -
D: -
CDR3: CASSLGQVWRNTEAFF
DNA: TGTGCCAGCAGCTTAGGACAGGTTTGGAGGAACACTGAAGCTTTCTTT

V: TRBV7-9
J: TRBJ1-1
size: -
D: -
CDR3: CASSLVPQTEATEAFF
DNA: TGTGCCAGCAGCTTAGTCCCGCAGACGGAGGCCACTGAAGCTTTCTTT

V: TRBV27
J: TRBJ1-3
size: -
D: -
CDR3: CASSFGVGSGNTIYF
DNA: TGTGCCAGCAGTTTCGGTGTTGGCTCTGGAAACACCATATATTTT

V: TRBV7-9
J: TRBJ1-1
size: -
D: TRBD1
CDR3: CASSSRRRGYEAFF
DNA: TGTGCCAGCAGCTCCCGCCGCAGGGGGTATGAAGCTTTCTTT

V: TRBV20-1
J: TRBJ2-7
size: -
D: -
CDR3: CSASLAYEQYF
DNA: TGCAGTGCGAGCCTGGCCTACGAGCAGTACTTC

V: TRBV5-5
J: TRBJ1-4
size: -
D: -
CDR3: CASSIGVEEKLFF
DNA: TGTGCCAGCAGCATAGGGGTGGAGGAAAAACTGTTTTTT

V: TRBV5-1
J: TRBJ2-7
size: -
D: TRBD2
CDR3: CASSLTSGISYEQYF
DNA: TGCGCCAGCAGCTTGACTAGCGGGATCTCGTACGAGCAGTACTTC

V: TRBV5-1
J: TRBJ2-1
size: -
D: -
CDR3: CASSPRDYNEQFF
DNA: TGCGCCAGCAGCCCCAGGGATTACAATGAGCAGTTCTTC

V: TRBV27
J: TRBJ2-1
size: -
D: TRBD2
CDR3: CASSILGLARGSNEQFF
DNA: TGTGCCAGCAGTATCCTCGGACTAGCCCGAGGCAGCAATGAGCAGTTCTTC

V: TRBV7-6
J: TRBJ2-1
size: few
D: TRBD2
CDR3: CASSLVTAGVLYNEQFF
DNA: TGTGCCAGCAGCTTAGTGACGGCGGGAGTCCTATACAATGAGCAGTTCTTC

V: TRBV18
J: TRBJ1-5
size: -
D: -
CDR3: CASSPVQNSNQPQHF
DNA: TGTGCCAGCTCACCGGTGCAGAATTCAAATCAGCCCCAGCATTTT

V: TRBV10-3
J: TRBJ2-1
size: -
D: TRBD1
CDR3: CAISVGGDRGRNEQFF
DNA: TGTGCCATCAGTGTCGGTGGGGACAGGGGTCGCAATGAGCAGTTCTTC

V: TRBV28
J: TRBJ2-7
size: -
D: TRBD1
CDR3: CASSIPRGISYEQYF
DNA: TGTGCCAGCAGTATACCCAGGGGGATCTCCTACGAGCAGTACTTC

V: TRBV3-1/TRBV3-2
J: TRBJ2-2
size: -
D: -
CDR3: CASSQDWYSTPGELFF
DNA: TGTGCCAGCAGCCAAGATTGGTACTCTACCCCCGGGGAGCTGTTTTTT

V: TRBV21-1
J: TRBJ2-5
size: many
D: -
CDR3: CASRWEREKETQYF
DNA: TGTGCCAGCAGGTGGGAGAGAGAGAAAGAGACCCAGTACTTC

V: TRBV13
J: TRBJ2-1
size: -
D: TRBD1
CDR3: CASSLLAGQGYGEQFF
DNA: TGTGCCAGCAGCTTATTGGCGGGACAGGGCTACGGTGAGCAGTTCTTC

V: TRBV18
J: TRBJ1-3
size: -
D: -
CDR3: CASSPPGFSGLGNTIYF
DNA: TGTGCCAGCTCACCACCGGGCTTCTCAGGACTTGGAAACACCATATATTTT

V: TRBV6-5
J: TRBJ1-1
size: -
D: -
CDR3: CASIATGSGTEAFF
DNA: TGTGCCAGCATAGCCACAGGGTCGGGCACTGAAGCTTTCTTT

V: TRBV5-8
J: TRBJ2-1
size: -
D: -
CDR3: CASSLDRVKGEQFF
DNA: TGTGCCAGCAGCTTGGACAGGGTCAAGGGTGAGCAGTTCTTC

V: TRBV19
J: TRBJ2-7
size: -
D: TRBD2
CDR3: CASSPSGRNYEQYF
DNA: TGTGCCAGTAGTCCCAGCGGGAGGAACTACGAGCAGTACTTC

V: TRBV18
J: TRBJ1-2
size: -
D: TRBD1
CDR3: CASSPRTGYNYGYTF
DNA: TGTGCCAGCTCACCAAGGACAGGCTACAACTATGGCTACACCTTC

V: TRBV19
J: TRBJ1-1
size: -
D: TRBD1
CDR3: CASTSGRGVTEAFF
DNA: TGTGCCAGTACCTCCGGCAGGGGGGTAACTGAAGCTTTCTTT

V: TRBV7-2
J: TRBJ1-5
size: -
D: -
CDR3: CASSLRQNQPQHF
DNA: TGTGCCAGCAGCTTGAGACAAAATCAGCCCCAGCATTTT

V: TRBV14
J: TRBJ1-2
size: -
D: TRBD1
CDR3: CASSQDLLGTDIGGYTF
DNA: TGTGCCAGCAGCCAAGATCTTCTTGGGACAGATATAGGGGGCTACACCTTC

V: TRBV29-1
J: TRBJ2-1
size: -
D: TRBD2
CDR3: CSVEGNRGLAAKREQFF
DNA: TGCAGCGTTGAAGGGAACCGGGGACTAGCGGCAAAAAGGGAGCAGTTCTTC

V: TRBV7-6
J: TRBJ1-1
size: -
D: TRBD1
CDR3: CASSLRQGGTEAFF
DNA: TGTGCCAGCAGCTTAAGACAGGGGGGAACTGAAGCTTTCTTT

V: TRBV5-1
J: TRBJ2-7
size: -
D: -
CDR3: CASSLGQTYAYEQYF
DNA: TGCGCCAGCAGCTTGGGACAGACATATGCCTACGAGCAGTACTTC

V: TRBV6-2/TRBV6-3
J: TRBJ2-7
size: -
D: TRBD2
CDR3: CASSLSGSVSYEQYF
DNA: TGTGCCAGCAGTCTCAGCGGGAGTGTATCCTACGAGCAGTACTTC

V: TRBV5-1
J: TRBJ2-5
size: -
D: -
CDR3: CASSLDHPGETQYF
DNA: TGCGCCAGCAGCTTGGACCACCCGGGGGAGACCCAGTACTTC

V: TRBV19
J: TRBJ2-3
size: -
D: -
CDR3: CASTLGAGGPDTQYF
DNA: TGTGCCAGTACCCTCGGCGCGGGTGGTCCAGATACGCAGTATTTT

V: TRBV18
J: TRBJ1-5
size: once
D: -
CDR3: CASSPERQNNQPQHF
DNA: TGTGCCAGCTCACCAGAGCGACAGAACAATCAGCCCCAGCATTTT

V: TRBV18
J: TRBJ2-3
size: -
D: -
CDR3: CASSPGGMTPDTQYF
DNA: TGTGCCAGCTCACCAGGTGGCATGACACCAGATACGCAGTATTTT

V: TRBV24-1
J: TRBJ2-3
size: -
D: -
CDR3: CATSDHYSGTQYF
DNA: TGTGCCACCAGTGATCATTACTCGGGTACGCAGTATTTT

V: TRBV3-1/TRBV3-2
J: TRBJ2-7
size: -
D: -
CDR3: CASSPTSGLSSYEQYF
DNA: TGTGCCAGCAGCCCAACAAGCGGACTGAGCTCCTACGAGCAGTACTTC

V: TRBV6-2/TRBV6-3
J: TRBJ1-1
size: -
D: TRBD1
CDR3: CASSTTGGAFF
DNA: TGTGCCAGCAGTACCACAGGGGGAGCTTTCTTT

V: TRBV29-1
J: TRBJ2-5
size: -
D: -
CDR3: CSGRQAIQETQYF
DNA: TGCAGCGGTCGACAGGCCATCCAAGAGACCCAGTACTTC

V: TRBV7-2
J: TRBJ1-4
size: -
D: -
CDR3: CASSQRVGKNEKLFF
DNA: TGTGCCAGCAGCCAGAGGGTAGGGAAAAATGAAAAACTGTTTTTT